These 14 T cell receptor beta chains originate from one sample sequenced in a study of T cells in Graves' hyperthyroidism and ophthalmopathy. Amplified TCR beta CDR3 regions came from RNA transcripts. Using the HTBI primer set, a first-round RT-PCR was run on the TCR CDR3. TCRdb independently ran MiXCR on the multiplex PCR reads; one entry per CDR3 protein. Of about 680,000 distinct CDR3 sequences listed, approximately 40% are singletons. The source material was blood. The source is a woman aged 40-49 years with Graves' hyperthyroidism.

The chain has TRBV7-2 and TRBJ1-4, with D uncertain. Between the trimmed V and J ends, which lost 0 bases and 17 bases, there was a span of 13 bases. Per germline, CDR1 SGHTA and CDR2 FQGNSA. CDR3 length: 12 residues. The CDR3 reads CASSLAWSDCFF. CDR3 nucleotides: TGTGCCAGCAGCTTAGCCTGGTCGGACTGTTTTTTT.

At least ten counts were recorded for this clonotype. The chain links TRBV6-6 to TRBJ2-2; D is undetermined. This CDR3 comprises 13 residues. Trimming shortened V by 6 bases and J by 3 bases, and 8 bases separated the two germline ends. Germline CDR1 and CDR2: MNHNY and SVGAGI (reference sequence). The CDR3 protein is CASSLLDTGELFF. The CDR3 DNA reads as TGTGCCAGCAGCCTCCTAGACACCGGGGAGCTGTTTTTT.

This clonotype has a count of ten or more. V usage is TRBV25-1 and J usage is TRBJ1-1, with D perhaps matching TRBD1 (6 bases). V lost 0 bases, J lost 5 bases, and 25 bases lay in between. Germline CDR1 reads MGHDK; CDR2 reads SYGVNS. The CDR3 totals 19 residues. CDR3 sequence: CASSEYTSFQIGGGTEAFF. The CDR3 DNA reads TGTGCCAGCAGTGAATATACATCGTTTCAGATAGGGGGGGGAACTGAAGCTTTCTTT.

The genes are TRBV9 and TRBJ1-1, with unresolved D. V lost 4 bases, J lost 11 bases, and 21 bases lay in between. This CDR3 comprises 14 residues. CDR1 and CDR2 from the germline V gene are SGDLS and YYNGEE. The CDR3 protein is CASSHGRLFGSAFF. As DNA, the CDR3 is TGTGCCAGCAGCCATGGGAGGCTCTTCGGGTCGGCTTTCTTT.

V gene TRBV20-1 combines with J gene TRBJ2-7; TRBD1 matches 8 bases. Germline values: CDR1 DFQATT, CDR2 SNEGSKA (reference sequence). V lost 3 bases and J lost 5; bases outside the gene matches: 9. There are 14 residues in the CDR3. The CDR3 loop reads CSARTGTGGNEQYF. CDR3 in DNA: TGCAGTGCTAGGACGGGTACAGGGGGGAACGAGCAGTACTTC.

This clonotype was observed many times. The rearrangement links TRBV29-1 to TRBJ1-4, with 9 bases matching TRBD1. The CDR3 consists of 13 residues. Unmatched junction bases numbered 6, after V lost 5 bases and J lost 8 bases. Looked up from germline, CDR1 is SQVTM and CDR2 is ANQGSEA. The CDR3 protein is CSVMDRGGEKLFF. For the CDR3, the DNA is TGCAGCGTTATGGACAGGGGTGGAGAAAAACTGTTTTTT.

This clonotype was seen a handful of times. The chain links TRBV2 to TRBJ2-7; D unclear. With the DNA end fitting TRBJ2-1 better, the J assignment may be wrong. This CDR3 spans 13 amino acids. CDR1 and CDR2 from the germline V gene are SNHLY and FYNNEI. The CDR3 region has the DNA TGTGCCAGCAGTGTTGGGTTGGACAATGAGCAGTTCTTC. It yields the protein CASSVGLDNEQFF.

This chain links TRBV7-9 with TRBJ1-1; the D is unclear. Germline CDR1 is SEHNR and CDR2 is FQNEAQ (reference sequence). The ends were cut back, 4 bases at V and 0 bases at J, with 9 bases in the middle. The CDR3 extends over 14 amino acids. This CDR3 is CASSSTYLNTEAFF. The CDR3 nucleotides read TGTGCCAGCAGCTCGACCTACCTGAACACTGAAGCTTTCTTT.

This clonotype has only a few counts. This chain joins TRBV27 and TRBJ2-5; D is undetermined. CDR3 size: 9 residues. Germline CDR1 MNHEY, CDR2 SMNVEV (reference sequence). V was pared by 8 bases and J by 9 bases, with 7 bases between. This CDR3 reads CASPKAQYF. The DNA of the CDR3 is TGTGCCAGCCCTAAGGCCCAGTACTTC.

This clonotype was detected only a few times. One end of the junction does not line up with germline, which may come from a read error. In DNA, the CDR3 is TGTGCCACCCGGGACGTTCTAAATCGGCCCCAGCATTTT. Protein: CATRDVLNRPQHF. The chain joins TRBV10-2 to TRBJ1-5, with D tentatively TRBD1 (5 bases). The CDR3 is 13 residues long. Germline loops: CDR1 WSHSY, CDR2 SAAADI.

The table lists this clonotype with a few counts. This rearrangement joins TRBV7-9 to TRBJ1-2, with TRBD1 matching 7 bases. Germline CDR1 and CDR2: SEHNR and FQNEAQ (reference sequence). The V segment lost 5 bases and the J segment 5 bases; nucleotides outside the gene matches: 14. This CDR3 is 16 amino acids long. The CDR3 loop reads CASSPWLGQRPYGYTF. CDR3 in DNA: TGTGCCAGCAGCCCCTGGTTGGGACAGCGTCCTTATGGCTACACCTTC. Using reference TRBV7-9 and TRBJ1-2 for the parts outside the CDR3, the full variable domain is DTGVSQNPRHKITKRGQNVTFRCDPISEHNRLYWYRQTLGQGPEFLTYFQNEAQLEKSRLLSDRFSAERPKGSFSTLEIQRTEQGDSAMYLCASSPWLGQRPYGYTFGSGTRLTVV.

The V gene is TRBV19, the J gene TRBJ1-1, with 7 bases lining up with TRBD1. V lost 1 base, J lost 10 bases, and 6 bases stayed unmatched. This CDR3 is 13 amino acids long. The germline V gene encodes CDR1 LNHDA and CDR2 SQIVND (reference sequence). Written as DNA, the CDR3 is TGTGCCAGTAGTATAGGACAGGGAAGGGTAGCTTTCTTT. Protein: CASSIGQGRVAFF.

This sequence joins TRBV25-1 and TRBJ1-1, with unresolved D. The CDR3 spans 14 residues. V lost 8 bases and J lost 4, with 17 bases in between. Germline V gene lookup returns CDR1 MGHDK and CDR2 SYGVNS. For the CDR3, the DNA is TGTGCCAGCTCACCGACCCAAGCCGGCACTGAAGCTTTCTTT. Its protein is CASSPTQAGTEAFF.

The chain couples TRBV12-5 to TRBJ1-5; D gene unclear. CDR3 length equals 12 residues. The germline CDR1 and CDR2 sequences are LGHNT and FRNRAP. Trimming removed 2 bases at V and 5 bases at J, with 4 bases between. CDR3 bases: TGTGCTAGTGGTTTGAACGATCAGCCCCAGCATTTT. As protein: CASGLNDQPQHF.